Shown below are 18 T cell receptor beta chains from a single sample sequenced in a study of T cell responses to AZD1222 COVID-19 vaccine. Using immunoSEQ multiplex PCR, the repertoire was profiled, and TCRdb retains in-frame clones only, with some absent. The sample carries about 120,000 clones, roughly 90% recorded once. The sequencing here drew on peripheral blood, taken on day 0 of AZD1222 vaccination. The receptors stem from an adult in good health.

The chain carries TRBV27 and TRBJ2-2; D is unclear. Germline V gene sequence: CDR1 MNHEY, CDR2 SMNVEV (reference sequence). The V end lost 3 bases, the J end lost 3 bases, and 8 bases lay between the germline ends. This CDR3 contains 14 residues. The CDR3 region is CASSFGPYTGELFF. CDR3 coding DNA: TGTGCCAGCAGTTTTGGCCCTTACACCGGGGAGCTGTTTTTT.

The CDR3 sequence is CASSKQTLPNEQYF. CDR3 DNA: TGCGCCAGCAGCAAACAGACCCTCCCCAACGAGCAGTACTTC. J is TRBJ2-7 and V is TRBV5-1, with unresolved D. The germline CDR1 and CDR2 sequences are SGHRS and YFSETQ. V was cut by 4 bases and J by 5 bases, with 16 bases left in between. This CDR3 is built from 14 residues. Variable domain in full (rest from reference TRBV5-1 and TRBJ2-7): KAGVTQTPRYLIKTRGQQVTLSCSPISGHRSVSWYQQTPGQGLQFLFEYFSETQRNKGNFPGRFSGRQFSNSRSEMNVSTLELGDSALYLCASSKQTLPNEQYFGPGTRLTVT.

The CDR3 loop is CASRDFYGYTF. CDR3 bases: TGTGCCAGCAGGGATTTCTATGGCTACACCTTC. The chain is built from TRBV2 and TRBJ1-2; D gene ambiguous. V lost 6 bases to trimming and J lost 4 bases, with 6 bases between them. CDR1 SNHLY and CDR2 FYNNEI come from the germline V gene. This CDR3 has 11 amino acids.

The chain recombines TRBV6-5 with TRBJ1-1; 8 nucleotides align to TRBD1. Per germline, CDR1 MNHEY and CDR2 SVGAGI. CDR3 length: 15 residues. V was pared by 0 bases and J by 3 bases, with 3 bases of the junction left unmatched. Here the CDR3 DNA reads TGTGCCAGCAGTTACTCATCAGGGGGCTACACTGAAGCTTTCTTT. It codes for CASSYSSGGYTEAFF.

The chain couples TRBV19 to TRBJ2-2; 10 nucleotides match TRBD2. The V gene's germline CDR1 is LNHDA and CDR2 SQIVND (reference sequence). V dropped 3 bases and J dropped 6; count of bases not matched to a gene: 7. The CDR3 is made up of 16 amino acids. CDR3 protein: CASSMGLAGDSGELFF. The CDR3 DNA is TGTGCCAGTAGTATGGGGCTAGCGGGAGACTCCGGGGAGCTGTTTTTT.

CDR3 nucleotides: TGTGCCAGCAGCCCCGCACAGGGGATCGAGACCCAGTACTTC. Its protein is CASSPAQGIETQYF. V gene TRBV7-2 combines with J gene TRBJ2-5, with TRBD1 matching over 7 bases. Germline CDR1 is SGHTA and CDR2 is FQGNSA. The CDR3 has 14 amino acids. The V segment lost 5 bases and the J segment 5 bases; nucleotides outside the gene matches: 8.

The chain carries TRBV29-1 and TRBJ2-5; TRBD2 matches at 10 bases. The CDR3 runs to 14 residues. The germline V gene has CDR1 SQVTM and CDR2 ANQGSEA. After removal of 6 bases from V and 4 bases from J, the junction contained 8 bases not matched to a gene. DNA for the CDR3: TGCAGCGTCGGGCTAGCGGGAGTGGGAGAGACCCAGTACTTC. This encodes CSVGLAGVGETQYF.

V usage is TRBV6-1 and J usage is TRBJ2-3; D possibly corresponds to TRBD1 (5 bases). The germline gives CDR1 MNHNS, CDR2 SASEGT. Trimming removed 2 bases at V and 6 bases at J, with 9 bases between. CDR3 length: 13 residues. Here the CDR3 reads CASSEIRGDTQYF. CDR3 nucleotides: TGTGCCAGCAGTGAAATAAGGGGTGATACGCAGTATTTT.

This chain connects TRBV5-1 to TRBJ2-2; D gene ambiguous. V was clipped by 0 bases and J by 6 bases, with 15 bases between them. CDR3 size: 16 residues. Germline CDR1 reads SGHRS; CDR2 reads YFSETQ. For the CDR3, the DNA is TGCGCCAGCAGCTTGGTTGTCGGGCCCGTTGCCGGGGAGCTGTTTTTT. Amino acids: CASSLVVGPVAGELFF.

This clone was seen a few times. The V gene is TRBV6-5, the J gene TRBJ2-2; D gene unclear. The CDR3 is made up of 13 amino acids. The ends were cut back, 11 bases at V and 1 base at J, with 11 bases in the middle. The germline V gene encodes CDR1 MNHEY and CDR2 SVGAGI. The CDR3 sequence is CAGLTVNTGELFF. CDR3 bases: TGTGCCGGCCTTACAGTGAACACCGGGGAGCTGTTTTTT.

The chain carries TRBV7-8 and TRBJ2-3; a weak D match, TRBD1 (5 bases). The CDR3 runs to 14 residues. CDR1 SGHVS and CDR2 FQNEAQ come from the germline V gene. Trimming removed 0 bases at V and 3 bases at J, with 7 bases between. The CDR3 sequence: CASSLATGTDTQYF. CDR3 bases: TGTGCCAGCAGCTTAGCCACAGGTACAGATACGCAGTATTTT.

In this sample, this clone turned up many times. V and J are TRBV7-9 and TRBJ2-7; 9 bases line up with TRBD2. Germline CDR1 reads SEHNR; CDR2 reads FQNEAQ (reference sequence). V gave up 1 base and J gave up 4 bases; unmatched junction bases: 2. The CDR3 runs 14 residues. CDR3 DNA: TGTGCCAGCAGCTTAGTAGCGGGAGTGTACGAGCAGTACTTC. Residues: CASSLVAGVYEQYF.

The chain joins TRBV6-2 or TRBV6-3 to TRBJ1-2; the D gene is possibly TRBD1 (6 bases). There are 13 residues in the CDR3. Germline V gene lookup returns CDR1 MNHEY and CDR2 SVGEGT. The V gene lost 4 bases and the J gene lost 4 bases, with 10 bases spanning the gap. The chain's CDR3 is CASSSQGGYGYTF. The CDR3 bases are TGTGCCAGCAGTTCACAGGGCGGCTATGGCTACACCTTC.

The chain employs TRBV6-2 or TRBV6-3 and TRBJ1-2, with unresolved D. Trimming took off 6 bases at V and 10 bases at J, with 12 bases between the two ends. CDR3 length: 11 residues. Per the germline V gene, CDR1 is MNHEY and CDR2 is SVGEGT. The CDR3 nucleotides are TGTGCCAGCAGCCCCGGCCTCTTCTACACCTTC. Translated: CASSPGLFYTF.

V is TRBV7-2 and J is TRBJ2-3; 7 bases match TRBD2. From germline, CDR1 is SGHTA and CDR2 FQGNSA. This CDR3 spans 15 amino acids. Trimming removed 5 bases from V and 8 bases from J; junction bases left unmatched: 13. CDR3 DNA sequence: TGTGCCAGCAGCCGTCTCCAGGGCGGGAGTGGTACGCAGTATTTT. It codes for CASSRLQGGSGTQYF.

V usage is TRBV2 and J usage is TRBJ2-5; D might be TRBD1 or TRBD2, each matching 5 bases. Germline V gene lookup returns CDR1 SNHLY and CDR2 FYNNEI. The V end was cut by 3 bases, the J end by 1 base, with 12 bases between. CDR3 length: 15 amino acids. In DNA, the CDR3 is TGTGCCAGCAGTGATTTGAGGGGCATCCAAGAGACCCAGTACTTC. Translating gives CASSDLRGIQETQYF.

CDR3 protein: CASSRDRNTEAFF. For the CDR3, the DNA is TGTGCCAGCAGCCGGGACCGCAACACTGAAGCTTTCTTT. The rearrangement links TRBV5-6 to TRBJ1-1, with D maybe TRBD1 (5 bases). Trimming left V 4 bases short and J 2 bases short, with 9 bases between. In germline, CDR1 is SGHDT, CDR2 YYEEEE. The CDR3 contains 13 residues.

The CDR3 coding sequence is TGTGCCAGCAGCTCAACCGGGACAGGGCTCAATGAGCAGTTCTTC. Amino acids: CASSSTGTGLNEQFF. V and J are TRBV7-2 and TRBJ2-1; TRBD1 aligns across 9 bases. The CDR3 is 15 amino acids. Germline-derived CDR1 and CDR2 are SGHTA and FQGNSA. J gave up 6 bases and V 4 bases, and 7 bases lay outside the gene matches.